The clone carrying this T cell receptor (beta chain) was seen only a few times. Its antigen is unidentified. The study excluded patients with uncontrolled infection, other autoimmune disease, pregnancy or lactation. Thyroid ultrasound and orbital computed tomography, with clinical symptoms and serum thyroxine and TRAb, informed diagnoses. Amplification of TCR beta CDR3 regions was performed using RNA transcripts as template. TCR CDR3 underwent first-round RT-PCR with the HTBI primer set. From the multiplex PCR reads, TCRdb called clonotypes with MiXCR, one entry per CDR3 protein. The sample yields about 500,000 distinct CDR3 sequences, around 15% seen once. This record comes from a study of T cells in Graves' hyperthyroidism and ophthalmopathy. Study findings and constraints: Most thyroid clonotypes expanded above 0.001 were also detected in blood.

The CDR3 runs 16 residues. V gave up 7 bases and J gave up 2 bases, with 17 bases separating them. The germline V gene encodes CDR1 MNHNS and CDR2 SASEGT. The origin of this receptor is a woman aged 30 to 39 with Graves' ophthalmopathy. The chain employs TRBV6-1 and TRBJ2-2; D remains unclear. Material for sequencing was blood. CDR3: CASMNLGKLNTGELFF. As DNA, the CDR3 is TGTGCCAGCATGAATCTGGGCAAACTTAACACCGGGGAGCTGTTTTTT.